This T cell receptor beta chain stems from a study of CD8 T cells in ankylosing spondylitis. Study-wide findings and caveats: Characteristic, it appeared, of ankylosing spondylitis blood was a TCR beta motif of about eight highly homologous variants.

Germline assignment: CDR1 MNHEY and CDR2 SVGEGT. J lost 4 bases, V lost 2 bases, and 3 bases had no gene match. The CDR3 covers 14 residues. This clonotype has only a few counts. The antigen is not known. MiXCR, run by TCRdb on the 5' RACE reads, gives a single entry per CDR3 protein. Seen here are 450,000 to 550,000 distinct CDR3 sequences, about 5.2% observed once, and the top ten hold approximately 4%. This TCR derives from a male donor with ankylosing spondylitis. The rearrangement joins TRBV6-2 or TRBV6-3 to TRBJ2-7; 9 bases fit TRBD2. Sequenced material: blood, either unsorted or a sorted T cell fraction (not recorded which). In nucleotides, the CDR3 is TGTGCCAGCAGTTACCGTAGCGGGAGTTACGAGCAGTACTTC. This translates into CASSYRSGSYEQYF.